The T cell receptor (beta chain) described here comes from a study of vaccination and CD4 T cells after COVID-19. On the study more broadly: Each enrolled participant received a two-dose regimen of either BNT162b2 or mRNA-1273 vaccine. Sampling post-COVID took place a median approximately 100 days after diagnosis (range 35 to 161).

As to treatment: approximately 9-day PBMC culture with coronavirus spike peptide pools or control peptides (ViraFEST assay). Collection of the unexposed donor's CD4+ T cells took place before the COVID-19 pandemic (2011-2018). CDR1 DFQATT and CDR2 SNEGSKA come from the germline V gene (reference sequence). The ends were cut back, 6 bases at V and 4 bases at J, with 19 bases in the middle. The CDR3 contains 14 residues. Findings and caveats of the study: A nonsignificant median increase from 21 to 38 SARS-CoV-2-reactive clonotypes was observed.

By share of the sample, this clonotype is medium-sized. Its antigen is as yet unknown. An Oncomine TCR Beta short-read assay was used to sequence the DNA from cultured CD4+ T cells. TCRdb redid the calling of the PCR reads with MiXCR, one entry per CDR3 protein. The repertoire holds 5,000 to 7,000 distinct CDR3 sequences, with 35% to 50% as singletons. This chain connects TRBV20-1 to TRBJ2-7, with a tentative D call TRBD2 (6 bases). The material sequenced was CD4+ T cells from blood, cultured in vitro. This sequence was found in a human donor in good health. CDR3 nucleotides: TGCAGTGCCCTTGACCCTGGGGGGAGTTACGAGCAGTACTTC. Protein product: CSALDPGGSYEQYF.